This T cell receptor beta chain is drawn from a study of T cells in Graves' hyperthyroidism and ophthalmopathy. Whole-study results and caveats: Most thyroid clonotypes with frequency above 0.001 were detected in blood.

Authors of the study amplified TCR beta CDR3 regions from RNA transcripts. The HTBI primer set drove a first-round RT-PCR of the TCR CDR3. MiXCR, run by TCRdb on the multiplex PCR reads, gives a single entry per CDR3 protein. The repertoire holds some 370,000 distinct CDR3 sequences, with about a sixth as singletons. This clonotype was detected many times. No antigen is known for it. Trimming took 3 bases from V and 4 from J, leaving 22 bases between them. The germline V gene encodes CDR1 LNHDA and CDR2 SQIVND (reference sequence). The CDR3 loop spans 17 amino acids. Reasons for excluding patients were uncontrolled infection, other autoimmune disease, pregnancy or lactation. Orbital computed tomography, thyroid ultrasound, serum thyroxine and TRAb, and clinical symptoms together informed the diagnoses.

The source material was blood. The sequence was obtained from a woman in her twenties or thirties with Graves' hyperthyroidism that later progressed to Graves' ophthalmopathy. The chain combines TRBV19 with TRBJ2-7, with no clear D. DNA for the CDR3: TGTGCCAGTAGTATTTCAGCGACTCCCAAAGAGCTATACGAGCAGTACTTC. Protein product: CASSISATPKELYEQYF.